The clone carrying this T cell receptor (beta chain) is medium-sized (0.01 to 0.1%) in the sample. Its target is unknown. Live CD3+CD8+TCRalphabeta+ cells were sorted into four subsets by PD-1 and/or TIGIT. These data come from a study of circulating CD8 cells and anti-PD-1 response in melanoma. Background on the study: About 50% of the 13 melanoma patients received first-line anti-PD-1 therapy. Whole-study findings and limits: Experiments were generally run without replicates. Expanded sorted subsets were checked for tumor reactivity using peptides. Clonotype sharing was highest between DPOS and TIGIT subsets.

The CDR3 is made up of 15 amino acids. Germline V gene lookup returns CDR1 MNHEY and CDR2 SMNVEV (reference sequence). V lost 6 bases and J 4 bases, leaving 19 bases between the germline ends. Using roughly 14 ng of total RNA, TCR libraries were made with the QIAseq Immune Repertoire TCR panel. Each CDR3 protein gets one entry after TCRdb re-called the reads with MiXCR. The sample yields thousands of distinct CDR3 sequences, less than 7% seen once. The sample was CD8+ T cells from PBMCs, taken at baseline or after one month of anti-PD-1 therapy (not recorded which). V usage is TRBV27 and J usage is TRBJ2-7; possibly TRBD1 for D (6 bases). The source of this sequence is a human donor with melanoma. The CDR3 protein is CASSPILAGAYEQYF. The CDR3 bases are TGTGCCAGCAGCCCTATATTAGCAGGGGCGTACGAGCAGTACTTC.